This T cell receptor beta chain was sequenced during a study of blood T cell repertoires in COVID-19. Looking at the study overall: From the United States, Italy and Spain came samples of acute and convalescent COVID-19.

V was pared by 8 bases and J by 0 bases, with 16 bases between. The V gene's germline CDR1 is MDHEN and CDR2 SYDVKM. CDR3 length: 15 residues. This table comes from immunoSEQ multiplex PCR, and its TCRdb copy is limited to in-frame clones, with some not included. The data contain under 400,000 clones, around nine tenths of them singletons. Residents of approximately 25 US areas, aged roughly 18 to 89 years, made up the participants. A PCR-confirmed or clinician-diagnosed COVID-19 case had contacted exposed participants within 2 weeks of entry. The TCR originated in a woman in her 30s who had been exposed to COVID-19. The sequencing sample was made of PBMCs or T cells enriched from blood (not recorded which). V usage is TRBV28 and J usage is TRBJ1-2; D perhaps matches TRBD1 (6 bases). DNA for the CDR3: TGTGCCAGCTATCAGGGGACCCTGGCTAACTATGGCTACACCTTC. This sequence encodes CASYQGTLANYGYTF.